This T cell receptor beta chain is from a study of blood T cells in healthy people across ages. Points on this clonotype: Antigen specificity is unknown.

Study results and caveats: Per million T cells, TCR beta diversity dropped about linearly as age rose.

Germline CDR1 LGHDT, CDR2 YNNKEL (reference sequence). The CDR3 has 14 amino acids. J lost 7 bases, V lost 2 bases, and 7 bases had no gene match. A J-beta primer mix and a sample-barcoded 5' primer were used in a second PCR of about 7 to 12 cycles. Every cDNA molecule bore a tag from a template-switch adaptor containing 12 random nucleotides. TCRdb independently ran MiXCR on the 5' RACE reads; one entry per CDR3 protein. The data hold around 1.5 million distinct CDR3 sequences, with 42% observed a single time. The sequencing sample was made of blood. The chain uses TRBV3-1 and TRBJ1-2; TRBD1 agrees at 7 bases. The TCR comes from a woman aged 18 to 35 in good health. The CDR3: CASSQPLRGPGYTF. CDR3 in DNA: TGTGCCAGCAGCCAACCGTTAAGGGGGCCTGGCTACACCTTC.